These 8 T cell receptor beta chains share one sample of origin, sequenced in a study of CD8 T cells in ankylosing spondylitis (dated by TCRdb to about 2017). Library method: 5' RACE. The sequencer was an Illumina HiSeq 2500. The public sequencing data were trimmed at Q25 with fastp and processed into clonotypes with MiXCR by TCRdb, which kept only in-frame beta chains. Identical CDR3 protein sequences are pooled into one entry, listed with their most common genes and DNA. The sample table contains over 110,000 distinct CDR3 sequences; only one count was recorded for 6.5% to 8.5% of them. Roughly 7.2% of the sample rests with the top ten. The sequenced sample consisted of synovial fluid, either unsorted or a sorted T cell fraction (not recorded which). The receptors derive from a male donor with ankylosing spondylitis.

This clonotype occurred many times. The chain carries TRBV11-1 and TRBJ2-2, with D hard to call. The CDR3 sequence is 16 residues long. Germline CDR1 SGHAT, CDR2 FQDESV (reference sequence). Trimming cost V 0 bases and J 4 bases, with 12 bases left between them. This chain's CDR3 is CASSLAYSRLTGELFF. The DNA of the CDR3 is TGTGCCAGCAGCTTAGCGTACTCAAGACTCACCGGGGAGCTGTTTTTT.

The chain recombines TRBV7-9 with TRBJ2-3; perhaps D is TRBD1 or TRBD2 (5 bases each). The germline gives CDR1 SEHNR, CDR2 FQNEAQ (reference sequence). Trimming removed 5 bases from V and 1 base from J, with 13 bases in between. The CDR3 has 15 amino acids. In nucleotides, the CDR3 is TGTGCCAGCAGCGAAACGGGACCGCGCACAGATACGCAGTATTTT. Amino acid sequence: CASSETGPRTDTQYF. The complete variable domain, with remaining parts taken from reference TRBV7-9 and TRBJ2-3, reads DTGVSQNPRHKITKRGQNVTFRCDPISEHNRLYWYRQTLGQGPEFLTYFQNEAQLEKSRLLSDRFSAERPKGSFSTLEIQRTEQGDSAMYLCASSETGPRTDTQYFGPGTRLTVL.

The chain recombines TRBV20-1 with TRBJ2-1; 8 nucleotides agree with TRBD2. The CDR3 extends over 13 amino acids. Looked up from germline, CDR1 is DFQATT and CDR2 is SNEGSKA (reference sequence). J was trimmed by 1 base and V by 5 bases; bases with no gene match: 1. This CDR3 is CSAGGGSYNEQFF. CDR3 sequence (DNA): TGCAGTGCTGGCGGGGGGTCCTACAATGAGCAGTTCTTC.

This clonotype was observed a handful of times. The chain recombines TRBV20-1 with TRBJ2-7; TRBD2 matches at 9 bases. The V gene end was trimmed by 3 bases and the J gene end by 5 bases; junction bases not matched to a gene: 8. The germline V gene encodes CDR1 DFQATT and CDR2 SNEGSKA (reference sequence). The CDR3 length is 14 residues. The CDR3 sequence: CSARVNSGSNEQYF. The CDR3 DNA follows: TGCAGTGCTAGGGTGAATAGCGGGAGCAACGAGCAGTACTTC.

This clonotype occurred many times. The chain carries TRBV5-1 and TRBJ2-7, with D possibly matching TRBD1 (7 bases). Germline V CDR1 and CDR2: SGHRS, YFSETQ. V shed 4 bases and J shed 7 bases, with 12 bases lying between them. The CDR3 is 12 amino acids. The CDR3 region has the DNA TGCGCCAGCAGCCGACAGGGAGGAGAGCAGTACTTC. Translated: CASSRQGGEQYF.

This clonotype was seen ten or more times. The chain recombines TRBV11-2 with TRBJ2-1, with 14 positions matching TRBD2. CDR3 length: 18 residues. Germline loops: CDR1 SGHAT, CDR2 FQNNGV. V lost 4 bases to trimming and J lost 5 bases; unmatched junction nucleotides: 10. The CDR3 loop is CASSWGLAGAAKDNEQFF. In DNA form, the CDR3 reads TGTGCCAGCAGCTGGGGACTAGCGGGAGCGGCTAAGGACAATGAGCAGTTCTTC.

This clonotype was counted only a few times. The chain couples TRBV12-3 or TRBV12-4 to TRBJ2-3; tentative D call: TRBD1 (5 bases). The CDR3 length is 13 residues. V was cut by 6 bases and J by 5 bases, with 12 bases left in between. The CDR3 nucleotides read TGTGCCAGCAGAGACTTCAGGGTAGATACGCAGTATTTT. Translating gives CASRDFRVDTQYF.

This clonotype appeared a few times. This chain joins TRBV4-1 and TRBJ2-7, with D perhaps TRBD1 (5 bases). V dropped 2 bases and J dropped 3 bases, with 14 bases sitting between them. From germline, CDR1 is MGHRA and CDR2 YSYEKL. CDR3 length: 15 amino acids. DNA for the CDR3: TGCGCCAGCAGCCAAAAACCCCAGGGAAACTACGAGCAGTACTTC. It translates to CASSQKPQGNYEQYF.